This TCR beta chain was observed in a study of cytotoxic CD8 clonotypes in ibrutinib-treated CLL. Study details: The sample average was approximately 260,000 productive templates and roughly 94,000 productive rearrangements. Study-wide results and caveats: Clonality rose at ibrutinib response and fell back toward baseline at progression. Relative to age-matched healthy donors, clonality at baseline was higher, and it tracked circulating CD8+ T-cell counts. Public clonotypes (which were uncommon) either contracted or remained stable on treatment.

The CDR3 covers 14 residues. Trimming left V 6 bases short and J 7 bases short, with 16 bases between. Germline V gene data show CDR1 as MDHEN and CDR2 as SYDVKM. The assay was immunoSEQ multiplex PCR, and TCRdb's table has in-frame clones only and misses some. The sample has just over 200,000 clones, more than 65% seen once; the top ten hold 5.9%. A remark on this clone: Its target is not known.

Sequencing was performed on PBMCs, taken after 12 months of ibrutinib treatment. The V gene is TRBV28, the J gene TRBJ1-5; D not certain. The sequence was obtained from a human donor with chronic lymphocytic leukemia. The CDR3: CASRKTTGGQPQHF. In DNA, the CDR3 is TGTGCCAGCAGAAAGACAACTGGCGGGCAGCCCCAGCATTTT.